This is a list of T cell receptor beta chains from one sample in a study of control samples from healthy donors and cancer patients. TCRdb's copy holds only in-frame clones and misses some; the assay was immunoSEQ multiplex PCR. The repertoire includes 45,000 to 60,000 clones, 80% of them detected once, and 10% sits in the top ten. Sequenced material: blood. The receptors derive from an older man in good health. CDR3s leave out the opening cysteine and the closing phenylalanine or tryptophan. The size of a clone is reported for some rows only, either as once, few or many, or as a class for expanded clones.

ASGLVRWGIGGQVYEQY once TRBV12-5
ASRVNTEAF - TRBV2
ASSPGDRGEETQY - TRBV18
AGLFPYNEQF - TRBV19
ASSYTREQPQH - TRBV6-6
ASSLPVPVTYEQY - TRBV28
ASSQERNQETQY - TRBV7-2
ASSDAGGTETQY once TRBV10-1
ASTSGTGVSPLH - TRBV28
ASSLSGANVLT once TRBV12-3/TRBV12-4
ASSLSGSSDTQY - TRBV5-1
ASSLVGDTTNEKLF - TRBV28
ASSLPQGSNYGYT - TRBV28
ASSFGTRGQY - TRBV28
ASSPPSGQGRTDTQY once TRBV9
ATQGLRSWY - TRBV6-5
ASSLLGEGASEQY - TRBV7-2
ASTGRGGRTEAF - TRBV6-5
ASSQTGTDTQY - TRBV7-9
SVDGHTEAF - TRBV20-1
ASSLKGASDTDTQY - TRBV5-1
ASSLAVDRKWTYEQY once TRBV28
ASSLPGPSTDTQY - TRBV27
ASSEGTGVSETQY few TRBV5-6
ASSLEDLYGYT - TRBV13
ASRDTGTGKYEQY once TRBV2
ASTSLRAMNTEAF - TRBV28
ASYRGFRGFVVHEQF - TRBV2
ASTQETDTQY - TRBV2
ASGTSGYNEQF few TRBV28
ASSVVDGSSLSSYNEQF once TRBV9
AWSVGGSTDTQY once TRBV30
ASSSGGDNSPLH - TRBV6-6
ASSLGARNTEAF - TRBV11-3
ATRSGRGYEQY - TRBV10-2
ASSPGGGFQPQH - TRBV3-1/TRBV3-2
ASSLNPTGVRRETQY - TRBV11-2
ASSFLQGISGANVLT - TRBV28
ASSRPGLGETQY - TRBV5-5
ASSLFKGSSYNEQF - TRBV27
ASSQRGGLAGELF - TRBV3-1/TRBV3-2
ASSLHGTGNTIY - TRBV6-5
ASSPLGKQSYNEQF - TRBV4-1